The clone carrying this T cell receptor (beta chain) was counted once. Its cognate antigen is unknown. The donor cohort consisted entirely of Caucasian adults residing in Nashville, Tennessee. This specimen comes from a study of shared clonotypes between healthy human individuals. Study-wide background: The study drew on a couple of women and a few men aged 18 to 49 as donors.

TCRdb's copy holds only in-frame clones and misses some; the assay was immunoSEQ multiplex PCR. This table holds a few million clones, approximately 90% found once. Study-level findings and limits: Across a handful of donors, naive CD4 shared around 5.4%, naive CD8 under 4%, memory CD4 roughly 2.2%, memory CD8 around 0.36%.

The CDR3 has 14 residues. V was trimmed by 2 bases and J by 4 bases, leaving 10 bases between them. CDR1 is MNHNY and CDR2 is SVGAGI in the germline V gene (reference sequence). The sequence was collected from a man aged 18 to 29 in good health. Some clones in this sample may be carry-over from other donors' samples. Sequencing was performed on naive CD4+ T cells from PBMCs. Subset reported: CD45RA+ positively selected. This chain joins TRBV6-6 and TRBJ2-3, with D uncertain. CDR3 sequence reads: CASSYGLLPDTQYF. The CDR3 bases are TGTGCCAGCAGTTACGGTCTATTGCCAGATACGCAGTATTTT.